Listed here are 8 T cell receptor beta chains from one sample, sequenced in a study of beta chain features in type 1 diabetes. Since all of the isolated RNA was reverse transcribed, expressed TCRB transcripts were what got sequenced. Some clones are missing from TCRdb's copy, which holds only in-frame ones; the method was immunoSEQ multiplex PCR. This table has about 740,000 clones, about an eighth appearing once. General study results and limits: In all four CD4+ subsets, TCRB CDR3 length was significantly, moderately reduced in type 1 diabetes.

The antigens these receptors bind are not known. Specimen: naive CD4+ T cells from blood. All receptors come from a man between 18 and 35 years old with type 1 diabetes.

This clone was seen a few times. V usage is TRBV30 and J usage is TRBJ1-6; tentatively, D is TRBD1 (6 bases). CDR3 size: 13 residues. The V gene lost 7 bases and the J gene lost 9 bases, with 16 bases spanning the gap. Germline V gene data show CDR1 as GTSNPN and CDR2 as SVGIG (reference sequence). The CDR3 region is CASTRDIASPLHF. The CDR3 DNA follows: TGTGCCTCGACCCGGGACATAGCTTCACCCCTCCACTTT.

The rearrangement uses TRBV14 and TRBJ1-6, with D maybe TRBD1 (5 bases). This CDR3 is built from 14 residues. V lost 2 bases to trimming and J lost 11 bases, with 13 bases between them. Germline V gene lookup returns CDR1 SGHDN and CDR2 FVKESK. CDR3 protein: CASSQQGDRTPLHF. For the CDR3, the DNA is TGTGCCAGCAGCCAACAGGGTGACCGGACACCCCTCCACTTT. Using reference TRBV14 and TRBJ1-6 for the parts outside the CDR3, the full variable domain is EAGVTQFPSHSVIEKGQTVTLRCDPISGHDNLYWYRRVMGKEIKFLLHFVKESKQDESGMPNNRFLAERTGGTYSTLKVQPAELEDSGVYFCASSQQGDRTPLHFGNGTRLTVT.

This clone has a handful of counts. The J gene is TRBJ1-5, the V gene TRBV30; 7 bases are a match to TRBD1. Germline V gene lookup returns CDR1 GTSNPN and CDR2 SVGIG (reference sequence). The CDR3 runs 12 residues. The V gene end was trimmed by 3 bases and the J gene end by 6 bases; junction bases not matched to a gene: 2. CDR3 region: CAWSQGVQPQHF. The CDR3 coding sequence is TGTGCCTGGAGCCAGGGGGTTCAGCCCCAGCATTTT.

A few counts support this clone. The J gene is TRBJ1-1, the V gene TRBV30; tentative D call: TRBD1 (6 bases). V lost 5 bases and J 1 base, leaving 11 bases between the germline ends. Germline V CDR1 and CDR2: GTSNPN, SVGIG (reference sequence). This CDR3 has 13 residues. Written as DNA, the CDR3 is TGTGCCTGGGGGACAACCCGGAACACTGAAGCTTTCTTT. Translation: CAWGTTRNTEAFF.

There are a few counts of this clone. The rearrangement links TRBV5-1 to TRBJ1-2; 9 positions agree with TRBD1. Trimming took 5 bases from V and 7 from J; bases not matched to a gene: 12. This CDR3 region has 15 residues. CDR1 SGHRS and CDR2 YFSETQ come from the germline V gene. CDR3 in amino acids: CASSPQPQGASGYTF. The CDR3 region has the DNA TGCGCCAGCAGTCCACAGCCACAGGGGGCGAGTGGCTACACCTTC.

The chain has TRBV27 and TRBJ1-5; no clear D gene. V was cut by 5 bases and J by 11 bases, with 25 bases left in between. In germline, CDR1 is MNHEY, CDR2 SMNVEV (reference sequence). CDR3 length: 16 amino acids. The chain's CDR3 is CASSLRVPPPFVTQHF. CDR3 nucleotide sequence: TGTGCCAGCAGTCTCAGAGTACCCCCTCCCTTCGTGACCCAGCATTTT.

The CDR3 reads CASSVDTSTDTQYF. Here the CDR3 DNA reads TGCGCCAGCAGCGTGGACACTAGCACAGATACGCAGTATTTT. V is TRBV5-1 and J is TRBJ2-3, with a tentative D call TRBD1 (5 bases). The CDR3 is 14 amino acids. V lost 4 bases and J lost 0, with 9 bases in between. The germline V gene encodes CDR1 SGHRS and CDR2 YFSETQ.

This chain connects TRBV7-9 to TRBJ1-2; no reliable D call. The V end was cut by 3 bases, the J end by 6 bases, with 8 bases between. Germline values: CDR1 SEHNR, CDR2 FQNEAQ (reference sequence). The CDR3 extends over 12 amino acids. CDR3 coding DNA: TGTGCCAGCAGCTTGGGAGTCGATGGCTACACCTTC. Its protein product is CASSLGVDGYTF.